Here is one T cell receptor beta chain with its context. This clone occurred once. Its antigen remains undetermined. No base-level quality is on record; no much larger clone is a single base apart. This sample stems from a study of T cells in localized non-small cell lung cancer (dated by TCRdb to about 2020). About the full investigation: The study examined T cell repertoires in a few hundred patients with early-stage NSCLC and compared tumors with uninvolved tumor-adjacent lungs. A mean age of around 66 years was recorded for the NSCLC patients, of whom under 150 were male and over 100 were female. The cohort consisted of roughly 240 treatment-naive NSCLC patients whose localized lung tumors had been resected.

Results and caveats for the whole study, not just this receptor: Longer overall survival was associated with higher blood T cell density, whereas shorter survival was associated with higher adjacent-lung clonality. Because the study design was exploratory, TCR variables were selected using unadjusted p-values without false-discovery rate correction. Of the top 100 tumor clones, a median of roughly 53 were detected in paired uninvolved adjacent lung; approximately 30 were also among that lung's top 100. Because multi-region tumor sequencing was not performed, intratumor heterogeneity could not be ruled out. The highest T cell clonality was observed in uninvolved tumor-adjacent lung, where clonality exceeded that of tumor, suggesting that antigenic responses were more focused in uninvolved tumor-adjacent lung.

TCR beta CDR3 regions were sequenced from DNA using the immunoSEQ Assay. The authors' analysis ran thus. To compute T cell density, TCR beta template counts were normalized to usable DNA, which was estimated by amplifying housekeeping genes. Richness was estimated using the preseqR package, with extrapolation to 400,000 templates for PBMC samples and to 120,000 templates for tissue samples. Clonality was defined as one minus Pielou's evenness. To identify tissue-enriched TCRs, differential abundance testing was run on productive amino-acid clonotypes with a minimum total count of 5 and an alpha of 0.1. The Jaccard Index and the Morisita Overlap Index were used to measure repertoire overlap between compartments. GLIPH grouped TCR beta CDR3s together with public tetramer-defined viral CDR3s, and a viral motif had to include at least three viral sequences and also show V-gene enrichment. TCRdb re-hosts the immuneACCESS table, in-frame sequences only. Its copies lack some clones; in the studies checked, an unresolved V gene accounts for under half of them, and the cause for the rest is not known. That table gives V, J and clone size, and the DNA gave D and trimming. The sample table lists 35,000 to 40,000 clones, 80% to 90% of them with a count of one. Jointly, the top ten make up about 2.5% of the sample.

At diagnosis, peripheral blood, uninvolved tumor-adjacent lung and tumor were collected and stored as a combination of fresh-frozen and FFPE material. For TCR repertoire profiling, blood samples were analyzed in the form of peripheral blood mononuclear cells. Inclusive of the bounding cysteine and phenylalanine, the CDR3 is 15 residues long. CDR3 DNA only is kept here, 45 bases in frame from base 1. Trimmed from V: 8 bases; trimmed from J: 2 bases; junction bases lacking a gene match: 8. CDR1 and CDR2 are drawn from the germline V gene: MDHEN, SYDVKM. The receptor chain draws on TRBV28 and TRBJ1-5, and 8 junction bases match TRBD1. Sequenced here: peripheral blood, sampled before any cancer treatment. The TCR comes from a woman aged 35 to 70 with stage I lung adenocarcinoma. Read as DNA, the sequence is TGTGCCAGCGGCCCCAGGGGGCGCGGCAATCAGCCCCAGCATTTT. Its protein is CASGPRGRGNQPQHF.